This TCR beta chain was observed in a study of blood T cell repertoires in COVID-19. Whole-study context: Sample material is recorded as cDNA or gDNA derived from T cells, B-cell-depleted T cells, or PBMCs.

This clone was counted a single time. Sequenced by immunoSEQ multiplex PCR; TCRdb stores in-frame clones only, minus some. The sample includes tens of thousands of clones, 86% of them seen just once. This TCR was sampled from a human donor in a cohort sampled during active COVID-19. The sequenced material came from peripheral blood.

In DNA, the CDR3 is TGTGCCAGCAGCCAGGGACCCCTCGGGGGGTACACTGAAGCTTTCTTT. This codes for CASSQGPLGGYTEAFF. This sequence joins TRBV3-1 (or the pseudogene TRBV3-2) and TRBJ1-1; a possible D gene is TRBD1 (5 bases). The ends were cut back, 3 bases at V and 3 bases at J, with 17 bases in the middle. Germline V gives CDR1 LGHDT, CDR2 YNNKEL (reference sequence). The CDR3 sequence is 16 residues long.